This TCR beta chain emerged from a study of blood T cell repertoires in COVID-19 (dated by TCRdb to the early 2020s). For the study in its entirety: The collaborator samples originated in the United States, Italy and Spain and spanned the acute and convalescent phases of COVID-19. The material from the prospective study consisted of cDNA or gDNA derived from T cells, B-cell-depleted T cells, or PBMCs. Subjects who had been exposed to COVID-19, were actively infected with it, or had recovered from it provided the deeply sampled blood TCRbeta repertoires that made up the dataset. The repertoires were made available in a free public database intended to serve as a resource for research on the immune response to SARS-CoV-2. The samples were drawn from two sources: the first 160 participants of the ongoing ImmuneRACE study, and over 1,000 subjects contributed by 6 global collaborators. Nearly every sample came with metadata listing a de-identified subject ID, COVID-19 status, age in years and sex. Where available, HLA class I and class II types were obtained from metadata supplied by the sample provider rather than from assay-based typing.

This clone has only one observation. Which antigen it targets is not known. No quality values exist for individual bases; no much larger clone is one base distant. One collaborating source in Seattle enrolled patients while the patients were actively infected and followed the patients over time throughout the course of disease. Each collaborating institution followed its own protocols to collect whole blood in K2EDTA tubes. For TCRbeta analysis, collaborator samples were shipped as frozen whole blood, as isolated PBMCs, or as DNA extracted from either sample type. From a lookup of the germline V gene, CDR1 and CDR2 are MGHDK and SYGVNS. V and J are trimmed by 3 bases and 2 bases, and the gene matches miss 3 bases of the junction. The CDR3 spans 14 residues, from the cysteine through the phenylalanine. The entry retains the CDR3 DNA only, 42 bases that are in frame from base 1. The immunoSEQ Assay, a bias-controlled multiplex PCR, was used to amplify TCRbeta CDR3 regions from genomic DNA. As for the authors' bioinformatics: The number of nucleated cells in each sample was estimated from the amplification of reference gene primers within the assay. Sequence reads were collapsed and filtered to measure the absolute abundance of every unique TCRbeta CDR3 rearrangement. Productive Simpson clonality was computed per sample as the square root of Simpson's diversity index over productive rearrangements. The immuneACCESS repertoire file appears here via TCRdb, limited to in-frame rearrangements. These files lack a portion of the clones; in checked studies, under half of the deficit traces to unresolved V genes, and the cause of the others is not known. V, J and clone size were drawn from that table, and D and trimming were deduced from the DNA. Across this sample there are roughly 380,000 clones, with around 89% seen only once. Approximately 1.5% of the sample belongs to the ten largest clones.

What the authors observed across the whole study: The amount of clinical and demographic metadata varied by source and participant and was provided uncurated.

The sequence came from a woman aged 40-49 years with COVID-19, enrolled during active disease. The chain was built from TRBV25-1 and TRBJ1-2, with TRBD1 matching 7 junction bases. Material: peripheral blood. The CDR3 corresponds to CASSEPGQNYGYTF. The nucleotide sequence reads TGTGCCAGCAGTGAGCCGGGACAGAACTATGGCTACACCTTC.